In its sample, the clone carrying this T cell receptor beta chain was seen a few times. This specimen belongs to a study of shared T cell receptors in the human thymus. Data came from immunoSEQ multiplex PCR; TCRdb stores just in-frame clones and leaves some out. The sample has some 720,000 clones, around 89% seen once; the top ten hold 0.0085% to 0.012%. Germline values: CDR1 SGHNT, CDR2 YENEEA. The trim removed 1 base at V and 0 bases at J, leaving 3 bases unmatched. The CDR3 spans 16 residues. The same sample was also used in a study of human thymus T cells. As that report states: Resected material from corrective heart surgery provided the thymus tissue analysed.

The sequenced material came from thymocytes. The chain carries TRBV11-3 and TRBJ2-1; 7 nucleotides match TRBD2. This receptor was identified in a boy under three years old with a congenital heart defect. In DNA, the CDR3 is TGTGCCAGCAGCTTAGTTTGGACTAGCTCCTACAATGAGCAGTTCTTC. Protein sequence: CASSLVWTSSYNEQFF.